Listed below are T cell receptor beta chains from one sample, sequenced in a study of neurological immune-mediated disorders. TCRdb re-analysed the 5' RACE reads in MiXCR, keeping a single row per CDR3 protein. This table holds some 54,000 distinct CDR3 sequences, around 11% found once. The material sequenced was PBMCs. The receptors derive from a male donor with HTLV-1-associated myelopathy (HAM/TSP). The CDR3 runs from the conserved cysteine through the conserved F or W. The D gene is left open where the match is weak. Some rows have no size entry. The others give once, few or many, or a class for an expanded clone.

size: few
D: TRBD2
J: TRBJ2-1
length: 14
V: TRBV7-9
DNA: TGTGCCAGCAGCTTAGGGACTAGCGGAAGGAAGCAGTTCTTC
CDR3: CASSLGTSGRKQFF

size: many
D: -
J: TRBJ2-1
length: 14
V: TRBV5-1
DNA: TGCGCCAGCAGCTCCGGGCCGAGTCGGGATGAGCAGTTCTTC
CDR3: CASSSGPSRDEQFF

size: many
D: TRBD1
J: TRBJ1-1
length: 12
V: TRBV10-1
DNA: TGCGCCAGCTCAAAGGACAGGGCTGAAGCTTTCTTT
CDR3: CASSKDRAEAFF

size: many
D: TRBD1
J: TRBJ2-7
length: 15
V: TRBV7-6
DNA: TGTGCCAGCAGCTTATCCGGGACAGGGGCCTACGAGCAGTACTTC
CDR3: CASSLSGTGAYEQYF

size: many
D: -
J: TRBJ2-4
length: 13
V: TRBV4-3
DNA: TGCGCCAGCAGCCCGGGAACCAAAAACATTCAGTACTTC
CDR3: CASSPGTKNIQYF

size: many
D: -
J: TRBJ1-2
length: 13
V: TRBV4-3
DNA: TGCGCCAGCAGCCAAGTTACAAAGGCTGGCTACACCTTC
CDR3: CASSQVTKAGYTF

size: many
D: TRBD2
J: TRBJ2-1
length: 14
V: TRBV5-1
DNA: TGCGCCAGCAGCTTCCTAGCGGGGTCCAATGAGCAGTTCTTC
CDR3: CASSFLAGSNEQFF

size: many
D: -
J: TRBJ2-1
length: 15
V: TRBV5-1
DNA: TGCGCCAGCAGCTTGGAGTCACAGGGCTCCGGTGAGCAGTTCTTC
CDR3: CASSLESQGSGEQFF

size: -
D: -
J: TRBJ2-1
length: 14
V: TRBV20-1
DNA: TGCATTGAATCTGGGGCCACCTCCTGCAATGAGCAGTTCTTC
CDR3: CIESGATSCNEQFF

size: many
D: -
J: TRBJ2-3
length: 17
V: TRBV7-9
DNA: TGTGCCAGCAGCTCCCCCCTGACAGAGCAGGGTACAGATACGCAGTATTTT
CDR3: CASSSPLTEQGTDTQYF

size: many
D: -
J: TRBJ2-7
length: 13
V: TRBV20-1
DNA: TGCAGTGCTGGGAGACAAGTAGGCTACGAGCAGTACTTC
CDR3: CSAGRQVGYEQYF

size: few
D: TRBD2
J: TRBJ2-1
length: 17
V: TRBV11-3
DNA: TGTGCCAGCAGCTTCAGCCTAGCGGGAATCTCCTACAATGAGCAGTTCTTC
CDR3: CASSFSLAGISYNEQFF

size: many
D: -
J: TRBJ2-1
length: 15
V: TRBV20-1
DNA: TGCAGTGCTCCCGACCGGCCCCAATCATACAATGAGCAGTTCTTC
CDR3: CSAPDRPQSYNEQFF

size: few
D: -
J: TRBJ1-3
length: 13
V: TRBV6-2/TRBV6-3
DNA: TGTGCCAGCAAGAGAAGCTCTGGAAACACCATATATTTT
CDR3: CASKRSSGNTIYF

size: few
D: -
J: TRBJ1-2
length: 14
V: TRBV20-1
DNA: TGCAGTGCCGTCGGTGGGGGAGTCAACTATGGCTACACCTTC
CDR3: CSAVGGGVNYGYTF

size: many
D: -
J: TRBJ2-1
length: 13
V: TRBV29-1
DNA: TGCAGCGCCCGCCGGGGATCCTACAATGAGCAGTTCTTC
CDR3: CSARRGSYNEQFF

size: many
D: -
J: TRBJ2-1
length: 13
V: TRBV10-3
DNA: TGTGCCATCAGTGAAATAGCCTCCAATGAGCAGTTCTTC
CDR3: CAISEIASNEQFF

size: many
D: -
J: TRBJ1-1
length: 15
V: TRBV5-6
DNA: TGTGCCAGCAGTCGACGGGGGTCATGGGACACTGAAGCTTTCTTT
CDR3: CASSRRGSWDTEAFF

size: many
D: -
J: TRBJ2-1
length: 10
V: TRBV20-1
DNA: TGCAGTGCTGTTTACAATGAGCAGTTCTTC
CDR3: CSAVYNEQFF

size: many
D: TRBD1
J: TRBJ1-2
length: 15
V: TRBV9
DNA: TGTGCCAGCAGCGCAGGGACAGGGGCGGACTATGGCTACACCTTC
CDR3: CASSAGTGADYGYTF

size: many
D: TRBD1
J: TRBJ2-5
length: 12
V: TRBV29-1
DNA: TGCAGCGCTTACAGGGGTGGAGAGACCCAGTACTTC
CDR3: CSAYRGGETQYF

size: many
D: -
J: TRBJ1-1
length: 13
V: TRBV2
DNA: TGTGCCAGCAGTGAAGTCCGGAGGGCTGAAGCTTTCTTT
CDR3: CASSEVRRAEAFF

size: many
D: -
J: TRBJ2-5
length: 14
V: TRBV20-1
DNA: TGCAGTGCTAGAGCCGGCAGGGCGTACGAGACCCAGTACTTC
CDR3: CSARAGRAYETQYF

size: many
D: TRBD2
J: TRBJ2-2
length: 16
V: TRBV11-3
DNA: TGTGCCAGCAGCTCGCCGGCTAGCGGGGACACCGGGGAGCTGTTTTTT
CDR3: CASSSPASGDTGELFF

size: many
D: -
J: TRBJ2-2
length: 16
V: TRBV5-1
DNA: TGCGCCAGCAGCTTGGAACAGACCACCGTAACCGGGGAGCTGTTTTTT
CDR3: CASSLEQTTVTGELFF

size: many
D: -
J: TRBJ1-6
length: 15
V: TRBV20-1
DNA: TGCAGTGCTAGAGCAGGGGAAATGAAAAATTCACCCCTCCACTTT
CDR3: CSARAGEMKNSPLHF

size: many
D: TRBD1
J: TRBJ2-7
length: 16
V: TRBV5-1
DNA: TGCGCCAGCAGCTTGGGCACAGGGGGCATATCCTACGAGCAGTACTTC
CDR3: CASSLGTGGISYEQYF

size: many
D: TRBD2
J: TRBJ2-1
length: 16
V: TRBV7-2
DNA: TGTGCCAGCAGCCCACCAGGACTAGCGGGGCACAATGAGCAGTTCTTC
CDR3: CASSPPGLAGHNEQFF

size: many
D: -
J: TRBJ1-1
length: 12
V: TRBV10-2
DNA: TGCGCCAGCGGTGGCAGGAACACTGAAGCTTTCTTT
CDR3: CASGGRNTEAFF

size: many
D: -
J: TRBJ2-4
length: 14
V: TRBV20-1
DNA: TGCAGTGCTAGAGATCCGTTAGCCAAAAACATTCAGTACTTC
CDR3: CSARDPLAKNIQYF

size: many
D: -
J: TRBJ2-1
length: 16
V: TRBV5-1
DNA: TGCGCCAGCAGCTTGGTGGGGGGGGCAATATACAATGAGCAGTTCTTC
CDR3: CASSLVGGAIYNEQFF

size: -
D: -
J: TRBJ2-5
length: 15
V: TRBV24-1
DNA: TGTGCCACCAGTGACCCGACTCTGGGGGGAGAGACCCAGTACTTC
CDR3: CATSDPTLGGETQYF

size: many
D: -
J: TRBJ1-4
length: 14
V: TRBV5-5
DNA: TGTGCCAGCAGCTTGGCCGGGACTCGTGAAAAACTGTTTTTT
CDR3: CASSLAGTREKLFF

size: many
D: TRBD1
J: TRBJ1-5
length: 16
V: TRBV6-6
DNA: TGTGCCAGCAGAGCGGGACAGGGCATCAGCAATCAGCCCCAGCATTTT
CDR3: CASRAGQGISNQPQHF

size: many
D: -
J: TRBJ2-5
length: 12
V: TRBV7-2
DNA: TGTGCCAGCAGACCGGATAGCGGAACCCAGTACTTC
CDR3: CASRPDSGTQYF

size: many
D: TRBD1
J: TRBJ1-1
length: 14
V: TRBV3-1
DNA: TGTGCCAGCAGCCAAGAGGCCGCACAGGGGTGGGCTTTCTTT
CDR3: CASSQEAAQGWAFF

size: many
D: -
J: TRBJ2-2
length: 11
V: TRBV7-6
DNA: TGTGCCAGCAGGATGGACGGGGAGCTGTTTTTT
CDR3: CASRMDGELFF

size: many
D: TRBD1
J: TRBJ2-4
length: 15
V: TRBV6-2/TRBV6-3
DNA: TGTGCCAGCAGTTACCAGGGGGCCGCCAAAAACATTCAGTACTTC
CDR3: CASSYQGAAKNIQYF

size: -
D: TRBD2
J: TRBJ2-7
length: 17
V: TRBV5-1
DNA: TGCGCCAGCAGCTTGGCCCCGGGCGGCGGGGGTGAAAACGAGCAGTACTTC
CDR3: CASSLAPGGGGENEQYF

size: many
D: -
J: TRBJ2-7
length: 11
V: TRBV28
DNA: TGTGCCAGCAGTACGACCTACGAGCAGTACTTC
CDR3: CASSTTYEQYF

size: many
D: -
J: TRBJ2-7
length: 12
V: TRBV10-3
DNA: TGTGCCACCCAGGGGACGGACTACGAGCAGTACTTC
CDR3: CATQGTDYEQYF

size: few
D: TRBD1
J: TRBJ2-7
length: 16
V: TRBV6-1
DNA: TGTGCCAGCAGTGAATCCCCGGGACAGGGCGCCTACGAGCAGTACTTC
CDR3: CASSESPGQGAYEQYF

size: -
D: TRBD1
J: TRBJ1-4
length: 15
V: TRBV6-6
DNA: TGTGTCAGCAGAGGGGGAGGGGGCTTTGGGGAAAAACTGTTTTTT
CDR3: CVSRGGGGFGEKLFF

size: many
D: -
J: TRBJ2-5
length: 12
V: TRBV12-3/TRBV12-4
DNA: TGTGCCAGCACCACAGGGACGGAGACCCAGTACTTC
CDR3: CASTTGTETQYF

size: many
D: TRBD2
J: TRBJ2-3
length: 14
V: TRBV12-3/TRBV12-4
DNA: TGTGCCAGCAGTCGCGGGGGTGGGACAGATACGCAGTATTTT
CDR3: CASSRGGGTDTQYF

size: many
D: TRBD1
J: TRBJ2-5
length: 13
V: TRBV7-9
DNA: TGTGCCAGCAGCCCGGACAGGAAAGAGACCCAGTACTTC
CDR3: CASSPDRKETQYF

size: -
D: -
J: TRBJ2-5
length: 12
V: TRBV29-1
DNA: TGCAGCGGGGGGACTGTACAAGAGACCCAGTACTTC
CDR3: CSGGTVQETQYF

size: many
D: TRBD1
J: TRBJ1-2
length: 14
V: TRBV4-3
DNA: TGCGCCAGCAGCGCACAGGGGGCGCGGGGTGGCTACACCTTC
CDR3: CASSAQGARGGYTF

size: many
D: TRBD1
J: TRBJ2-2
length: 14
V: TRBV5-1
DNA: TGCGCCAGCAGCCGGACAGGGAACACCGGGGAGCTGTTTTTT
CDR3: CASSRTGNTGELFF

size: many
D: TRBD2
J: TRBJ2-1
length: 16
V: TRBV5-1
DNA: TGCGCCAGCAGCTTACCTAGCGGGGGGGCAGGCGATGAGCAGTTCTTC
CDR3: CASSLPSGGAGDEQFF

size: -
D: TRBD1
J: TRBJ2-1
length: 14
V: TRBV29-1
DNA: TGCAGCGTGAAAGACAGGGGCTCCTACAATGAGCAGTTCTTC
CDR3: CSVKDRGSYNEQFF